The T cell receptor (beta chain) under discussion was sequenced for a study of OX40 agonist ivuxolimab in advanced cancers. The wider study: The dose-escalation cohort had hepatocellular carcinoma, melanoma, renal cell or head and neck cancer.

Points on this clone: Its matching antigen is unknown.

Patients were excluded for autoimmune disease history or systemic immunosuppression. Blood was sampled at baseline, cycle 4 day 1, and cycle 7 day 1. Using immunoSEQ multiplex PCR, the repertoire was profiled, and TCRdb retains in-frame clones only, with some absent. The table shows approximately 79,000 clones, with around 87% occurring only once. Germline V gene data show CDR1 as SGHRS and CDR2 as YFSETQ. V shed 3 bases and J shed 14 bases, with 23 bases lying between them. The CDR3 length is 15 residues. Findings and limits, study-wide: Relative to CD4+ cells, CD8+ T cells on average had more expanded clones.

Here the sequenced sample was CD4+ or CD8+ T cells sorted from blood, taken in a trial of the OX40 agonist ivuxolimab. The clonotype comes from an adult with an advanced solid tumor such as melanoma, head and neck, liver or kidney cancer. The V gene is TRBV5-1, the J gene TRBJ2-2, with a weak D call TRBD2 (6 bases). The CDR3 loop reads CASSSFDPGAGILFF. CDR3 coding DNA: TGCGCCAGCAGCTCCTTCGACCCTGGTGCGGGGATCCTGTTTTTT.